This TCR beta chain is from a study of blood T cells in healthy people across ages. A second PCR of roughly 7 to 11 cycles used a sample-barcoded 5' primer and a J-beta primer mix. A template-switch adaptor with 12 random nucleotides tagged each cDNA molecule. MiXCR, run by TCRdb on the 5' RACE reads, gives a single entry per CDR3 protein. This sample yields over 750,000 distinct CDR3 sequences, of which around 25% are seen a single time; more than 8.5% belongs to the top ten. Germline V gives CDR1 SQVTM, CDR2 ANQGSEA. Trimming stripped 7 bases from V and 0 bases from J, with 22 bases between. The CDR3 has 17 amino acids. These data are also associated with another study on T cells of mothers and their children. That publication notes: Three healthy Caucasian mothers and their six children were the donors. Input to cDNA synthesis comprised all extracted RNA, at a ratio of about 1.4 ug per 15 ul. The TCR beta CDR3 read count exceeded 8 million for each mother and was a few million for each child.

This sequence was found in a boy between 10 and 17 years old in good health. The gene calls are TRBV29-1 and TRBJ2-1; the D gene is possibly TRBD1 (7 bases). Sequencing input: blood. The CDR3 loop is CSGGDSAFGDSYNEQFF. The CDR3 coding sequence is TGCAGCGGGGGGGACAGCGCCTTCGGGGACTCCTACAATGAGCAGTTCTTC.